This TCR beta chain stems from a study of blood T cell repertoires in COVID-19. Background on the study: The cDNA or gDNA used as material had been derived from T cells, B-cell-depleted T cells, or PBMCs.

Profiling relied on immunoSEQ multiplex PCR, and the TCRdb table lists in-frame clones only, not all of them. Among some 55,000 clones, about nine tenths were seen once, and the ten largest hold 7.5% to 9.5%. V lost 4 bases, J lost 4 bases, and 15 bases lay in between. The CDR3 sequence is 15 residues long. The germline gives CDR1 LNHDA, CDR2 SQIVND (reference sequence). This chain uses TRBV19 with TRBJ2-3; tentative D call: TRBD2 (7 bases). This TCR was sampled from a woman aged 40 to 50 with active COVID-19. The sequencing sample was made of peripheral blood. CDR3 region: CASSTRGGSPDTQYF. The CDR3 DNA follows: TGTGCCAGTAGTACACGCGGGGGCTCCCCAGATACGCAGTATTTT. The whole variable domain, remainder taken from reference TRBV19 and TRBJ2-3, is DGGITQSPKYLFRKEGQNVTLSCEQNLNHDAMYWYRQDPGQGLRLIYYSQIVNDFQKGDIAEGYSVSREKKESFPLTVTSAQKNPTAFYLCASSTRGGSPDTQYFGPGTRLTVL.